This T cell receptor beta chain was identified in a study of blood T cell repertoires in COVID-19. Across the study: The samples span acute and convalescent COVID-19 from the United States, Italy and Spain.

V lost 1 base to trimming and J lost 6 bases; unmatched junction nucleotides: 6. Germline CDR1 SGHVS, CDR2 FNYEAQ. This CDR3 spans 15 amino acids. In the original processing: From reference gene primer amplification, estimates of nucleated cell counts were derived. Only in-frame clones appear in the TCRdb table, and some are missing; sequencing was by immunoSEQ multiplex PCR. The D gene and trimming were derived from the DNA, and the V and J assignments and clone size from that table. The sample gives around 370,000 clones, approximately 90% of which show up once; 0.9% to 1.5% is in the top ten. Participants were aged about 18 to 100 years, lived in around 22 US areas, and enrolled virtually.

Sample: PBMCs or T cells enriched from blood (not recorded which). The TCR was taken from a woman between 18 and 29 years old who had recovered from COVID-19. V gene TRBV7-6 combines with J gene TRBJ1-1, with TRBD1 identical over 9 bases. The CDR3 nucleotides read TGTGCCAGCAGCTTAGGGGCCGACAGGGGGGCTGAAGCTTTCTTT. This codes for CASSLGADRGAEAFF.